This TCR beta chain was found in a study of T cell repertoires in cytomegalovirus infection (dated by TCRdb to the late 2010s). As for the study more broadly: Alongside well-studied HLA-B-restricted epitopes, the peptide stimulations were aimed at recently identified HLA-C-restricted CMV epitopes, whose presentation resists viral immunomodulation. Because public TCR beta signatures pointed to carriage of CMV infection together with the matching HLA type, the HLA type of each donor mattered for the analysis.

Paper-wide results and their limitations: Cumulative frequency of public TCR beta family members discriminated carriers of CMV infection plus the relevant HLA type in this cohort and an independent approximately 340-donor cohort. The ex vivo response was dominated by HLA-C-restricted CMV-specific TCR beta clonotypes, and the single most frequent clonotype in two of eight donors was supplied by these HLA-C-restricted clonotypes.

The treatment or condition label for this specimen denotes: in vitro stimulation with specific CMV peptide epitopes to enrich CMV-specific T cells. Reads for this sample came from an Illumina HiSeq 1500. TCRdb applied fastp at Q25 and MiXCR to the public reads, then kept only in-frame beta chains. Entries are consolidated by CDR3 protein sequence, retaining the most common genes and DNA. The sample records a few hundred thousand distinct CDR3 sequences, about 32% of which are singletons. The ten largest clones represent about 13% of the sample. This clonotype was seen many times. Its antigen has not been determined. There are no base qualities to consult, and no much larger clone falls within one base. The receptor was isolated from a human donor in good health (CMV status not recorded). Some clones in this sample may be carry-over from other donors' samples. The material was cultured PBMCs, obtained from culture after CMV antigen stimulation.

The nucleotides are TGTGCCAGCAGCTTCTCCCGGGAAGAGACCCAGTACTTC. This is translated as CASSFSREETQYF. This receptor chain uses TRBV7-2 and TRBJ2-5, with the D gene not clear enough to name. CDR3 length: 13 amino acids, cysteine to phenylalanine. Solely the CDR3 DNA is kept, with 39 bases framed from the first base. The germline V gene yields SGHTA for CDR1 and FQGNSA for CDR2. V drops 3 bases and J drops 3 bases, leaving 8 bases in between.